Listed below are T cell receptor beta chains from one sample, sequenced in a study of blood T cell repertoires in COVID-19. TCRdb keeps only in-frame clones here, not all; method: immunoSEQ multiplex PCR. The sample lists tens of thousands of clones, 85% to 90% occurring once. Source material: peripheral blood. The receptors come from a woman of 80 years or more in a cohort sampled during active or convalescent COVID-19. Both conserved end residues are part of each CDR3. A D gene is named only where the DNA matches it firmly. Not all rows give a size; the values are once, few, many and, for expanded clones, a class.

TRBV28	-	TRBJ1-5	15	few	-	CASSSSERGGQPQHF
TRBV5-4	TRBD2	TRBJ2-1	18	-	TGTGCCAGCAGCTTGGGACTAGCGGGAGGTGGGGGCTACAATGAGCAGTTCTTC	CASSLGLAGGGGYNEQFF
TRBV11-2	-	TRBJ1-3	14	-	TGTGCCAGCAGCGATCGGGGTGCTGGAAACACCATATATTTT	CASSDRGAGNTIYF
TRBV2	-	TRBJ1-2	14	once	TGTGCCAGCAGTGGCGGCAGCTCTAACTATGGCTACACCTTC	CASSGGSSNYGYTF
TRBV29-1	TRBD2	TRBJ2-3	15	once	TGCAGCCCATGGGGCCTAGCGGGAGGGCCTGGTACGCAGTATTTT	CSPWGLAGGPGTQYF
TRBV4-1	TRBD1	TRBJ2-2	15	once	TGCGCCAGCAGACAGAGGGACAGGGTGGCCGGGGAGCTGTTTTTT	CASRQRDRVAGELFF
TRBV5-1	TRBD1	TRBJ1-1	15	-	TGCGCCAGCAGCTTGTCCGGGACAGAGAACACTGAAGCTTTCTTT	CASSLSGTENTEAFF
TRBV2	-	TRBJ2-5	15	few	TGTGCCAGCAGGGGCAACAGGGTTTCCCAAGAGACCCAGTACTTC	CASRGNRVSQETQYF
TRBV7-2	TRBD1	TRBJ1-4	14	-	TGTGCCAGCAGCTTAGCCGGGACAGCTGAAAAACTGTTTTTT	CASSLAGTAEKLFF
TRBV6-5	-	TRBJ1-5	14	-	TGTGCCAGCAGGCTACAGGGAAGCAATCAGCCCCAGCATTTT	CASRLQGSNQPQHF
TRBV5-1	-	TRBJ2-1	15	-	TGCGCCAGCAGCTTGGTCGGAGGAGGCCACAATGAGCAGTTCTTC	CASSLVGGGHNEQFF
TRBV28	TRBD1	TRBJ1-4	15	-	TGTGCCAGCAGTTTATTTGGGACAGGGAGAGAAAAACTGTTTTTT	CASSLFGTGREKLFF
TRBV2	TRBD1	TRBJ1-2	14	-	TGTGCCAGCAGGCCGGGACAGGGGGCAGTTGGCTACACCTTC	CASRPGQGAVGYTF
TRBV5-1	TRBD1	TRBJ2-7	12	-	TGCGCCAGTCGGGACAGAGAGTACGAGCAGTACTTC	CASRDREYEQYF
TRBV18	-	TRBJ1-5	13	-	TGTGCCAGCTCACCAGGGGGCGGTCAGCCCCAGCATTTT	CASSPGGGQPQHF
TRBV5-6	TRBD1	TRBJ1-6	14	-	TGTGCCAGCAGCCAGGACAGGAGGGATTCACCCCTCCACTTT	CASSQDRRDSPLHF
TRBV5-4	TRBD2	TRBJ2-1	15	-	TGTGCCAGCAGGCAGGGACTACCCTCCTACAATGAGCAGTTCTTC	CASRQGLPSYNEQFF
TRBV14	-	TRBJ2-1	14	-	TGTGCCAGCAGCCAGGGGGCCTCCTACAATGAGCAGTTCTTC	CASSQGASYNEQFF
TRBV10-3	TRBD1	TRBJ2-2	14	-	TGTGCCATCAGTGAAGCAGGGGGCACCGGGGAGCTGTTTTTT	CAISEAGGTGELFF
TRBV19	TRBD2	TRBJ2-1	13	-	TGTGCCTCCGGACTAGCGGGTTACAATGAGCAGTTCTTC	CASGLAGYNEQFF
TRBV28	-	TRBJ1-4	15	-	TGTGCCAGCAGTGCCCTTTGGGGGCGAAAGGAAAAACTGTTTTTT	CASSALWGRKEKLFF
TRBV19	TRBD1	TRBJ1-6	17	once	TGTGCCAGTAGTCTTAAGGGACAGGTGACAGCAGGGTCACCCCTCCACTTT	CASSLKGQVTAGSPLHF
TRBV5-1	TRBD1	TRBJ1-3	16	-	TGCGCCAGCAGCACGGGACAGGGCTTCTCTGGAAACACCATATATTTT	CASSTGQGFSGNTIYF
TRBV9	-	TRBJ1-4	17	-	TGTGCCAGCAGCGTAGCAGGCGGGGGATACTTAGGTGAAAAACTGTTTTTT	CASSVAGGGYLGEKLFF
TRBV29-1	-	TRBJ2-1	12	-	TGCAGCGTCGTGGGACTGCTAGAAGAGCAGTTCTTC	CSVVGLLEEQFF